These 24 T cell receptor beta chains share one sample of origin, sequenced in a study of healthy donors' naive CD4 and CD8 T cells. Each TCR library used around 500 ng of total RNA and a linear amplification protocol. TCRdb reanalysed the reads using MiXCR and keeps one entry per CDR3 protein. The sample consists of roughly 200,000 distinct CDR3 sequences, under 85% of them appearing once. Sequenced input: naive CD4+ and CD8+ T cells sorted from blood, pooled from several donors. These TCRs come from a pool of human donors in good health; the sample pools cells from several healthy donors.

V usage is TRBV19 and J usage is TRBJ2-6, with 7 bases fitting TRBD1. J gave up 2 bases and V 7 bases, and 2 bases lay outside the gene matches. This CDR3 region has 14 residues. Germline V lookup: CDR1 LNHDA, CDR2 SQIVND (reference sequence). The CDR3 DNA sequence: TGTGCCAGTAATCAGGGGGCTGGGGCCAACGTCCTGACTTTC. Translated: CASNQGAGANVLTF.

V usage is TRBV29-1 and J usage is TRBJ1-2, with D uncertain. The CDR3 totals 10 residues. The germline V gene encodes CDR1 SQVTM and CDR2 ANQGSEA. V gave up 5 bases and J gave up 7 bases, with 8 bases separating them. DNA for the CDR3: TGCAGCGTTCATGTGGGTGGCTACACCTTC. This codes for CSVHVGGYTF.

The rearrangement uses TRBV29-1 and TRBJ1-1, with D unclear. This CDR3 spans 16 amino acids. Germline CDR1 and CDR2: SQVTM and ANQGSEA. V lost 6 bases to trimming and J lost 4 bases, with 24 bases between them. The CDR3 is CSVLIPLDSGGTEAFF. CDR3 sequence (DNA): TGCAGCGTACTAATCCCTTTGGACTCTGGCGGCACTGAAGCTTTCTTT. Full variable domain (rest looked up from reference TRBV29-1 and TRBJ1-1): SAVISQKPSRDICQRGTSLTIQCQVDSQVTMMFWYRQQPGQSLTLIATANQGSEATYESGFVIDKFPISRPNLTFSTLTVSNMSPEDSSIYLCSVLIPLDSGGTEAFFGQGTRLTVV.

The rearrangement links TRBV29-1 to TRBJ2-7; D possibly corresponds to TRBD2 (5 bases). CDR3 length: 15 residues. Trimming took 5 bases from V and 2 from J, leaving 19 bases between them. CDR1 SQVTM and CDR2 ANQGSEA come from the germline V gene. CDR3 amino acids: CSVMVDLGVPYEQYF. Written as DNA, the CDR3 is TGCAGCGTTATGGTCGACTTGGGAGTTCCCTACGAGCAGTACTTC.

The chain couples TRBV6-5 to TRBJ2-7, with D hard to call. CDR1 is MNHEY, CDR2 SVGAGI, per germline. This CDR3 is built from 14 residues. Deletions cut 6 bases from V and 3 bases from J, with 15 bases between. The CDR3 DNA reads TGTGCCAGCAGACTCGCTCCGATATACTACGAGCAGTACTTC. This sequence encodes CASRLAPIYYEQYF.

J is TRBJ1-2 and V is TRBV29-1, with 7 nucleotides matching TRBD1. Germline-derived CDR1 and CDR2 are SQVTM and ANQGSEA. The CDR3 loop spans 13 amino acids. Losses at the gene ends were 5 bases for V and 3 bases for J; bases not matched to a gene: 6. CDR3 protein: CSVLDRDDYGYTF. DNA for the CDR3: TGCAGCGTTTTAGACAGGGATGACTATGGCTACACCTTC.

The DNA of the CDR3 is TGTGCCTGGAAGGCCCCTAGCGGGAGACGGTATACGCAGTATTTT. Translating gives CAWKAPSGRRYTQYF. This rearrangement joins TRBV30 to TRBJ2-3; 10 bases match TRBD2. The CDR3 runs 15 residues. V gave up 4 bases and J gave up 7 bases; unmatched junction bases: 11. Germline CDR1 GTSNPN, CDR2 SVGIG (reference sequence).

The V and J genes are TRBV6-2 or TRBV6-3 and TRBJ2-5; 12 bases are a match to TRBD2. The CDR3 runs to 15 residues. The V segment lost 6 bases and the J segment 3 bases; nucleotides outside the gene matches: 5. Germline assignment: CDR1 MNHEY and CDR2 SVGEGT. CDR3 bases: TGTGCCAGCAGCCCCGGACTAGCGGGAAAAGAGACCCAGTACTTC. It is translated as CASSPGLAGKETQYF.

CDR3 nucleotide sequence: TGTGCCAGTAGTACCCGGGACGGGTATGGCTACACCTTC. Residues: CASSTRDGYGYTF. The rearrangement links TRBV19 to TRBJ1-2; D is perhaps TRBD1 (5 bases). V lost 4 bases to trimming and J lost 5 bases, with 11 bases between them. The CDR3 sequence is 13 residues long. Germline CDR1 LNHDA, CDR2 SQIVND (reference sequence).

This chain uses TRBV19 with TRBJ1-5; TRBD1 is a possible D gene (6 bases). Germline V gives CDR1 LNHDA, CDR2 SQIVND (reference sequence). V was clipped by 1 base and J by 10 bases, with 11 bases between them. The CDR3 covers 13 residues. In nucleotides, the CDR3 is TGTGCCAGTAGTATAGGGGACAAACAACCCCAGCATTTT. Protein product: CASSIGDKQPQHF.

This clonotype showed up just a few times. The rearrangement joins TRBV19 to TRBJ1-2, with D uncertain. Germline V gives CDR1 LNHDA, CDR2 SQIVND (reference sequence). The germline V and J ends were trimmed by 3 bases and 4 bases, with 15 bases remaining between them. CDR3 length: 15 residues. For the CDR3, the DNA is TGTGCCAGTAGTATCGGCAGCGTCTCCGTCTATGGCTACACCTTC. It is translated as CASSIGSVSVYGYTF.

The CDR3 spells CASRTGAGELFF. CDR3 bases: TGTGCCAGTCGCACAGGGGCCGGGGAGCTGTTTTTT. The chain employs TRBV19 and TRBJ2-2; TRBD1 matches 7 bases. CDR1 is LNHDA and CDR2 is SQIVND in the germline V gene (reference sequence). With 8 bases clipped from V and 6 bases from J, the junction kept 3 bases outside the gene matches. The CDR3 covers 12 residues.

This clonotype has a handful of counts. V gene TRBV19 combines with J gene TRBJ1-1; D may be TRBD1 (5 bases). The CDR3 runs 16 residues. Trimming removed 4 bases at V and 0 bases at J, with 15 bases between. Germline loops: CDR1 LNHDA, CDR2 SQIVND (reference sequence). The CDR3 bases are TGTGCCAGTAGTACTACTAGACGGGACCTGAACACTGAAGCTTTCTTT. Translation: CASSTTRRDLNTEAFF.

As for this clonotype: The junction and the germline gene differ at one end; a read error may be behind it. The rearrangement uses TRBV29-1 and TRBJ1-2; 10 bases line up with TRBD1. CDR3 length: 15 residues. Germline-derived CDR1 and CDR2 are SQVTM and ANQGSEA. This CDR3 is CSVEDLGQGYYGYTF. The CDR3 nucleotides read TGCAGCGTTGAAGATCTGGGACAGGGGTACTATGGCTACACCTTT.

The chain uses TRBV12-3 or TRBV12-4 and TRBJ2-5; D may be TRBD2 (6 bases). Trimming pared 8 bases from V and 5 bases from J, leaving 15 bases between. The length of the CDR3 is 13 residues. CDR3 DNA: TGTGCCAGCGGACCCAGGGAGGCGGAGACCCAGTACTTC. This encodes CASGPREAETQYF.

This clonotype was seen once. This chain uses TRBV29-1 with TRBJ1-2; D may be TRBD1 (6 bases). The germline V and J ends were trimmed by 6 bases and 4 bases, with 12 bases remaining between them. Germline CDR1 SQVTM, CDR2 ANQGSEA. This CDR3 has 12 residues. CDR3 sequence: CSVRQGSYGYTF. The CDR3 nucleotides are TGCAGCGTACGCCAGGGGAGCTATGGCTACACCTTC.

CDR3 amino acids: CASSLGLPSFGYTF. For the CDR3, the DNA is TGTGCCAGCAGCTTGGGACTGCCGTCATTTGGCTACACCTTC. This sequence joins TRBV11-2 and TRBJ1-2; TRBD1 is a possible D gene (5 bases). CDR3 length: 14 amino acids. The V gene lost 3 bases and the J gene lost 7 bases, with 15 bases spanning the gap. Germline CDR1 and CDR2: SGHAT and FQNNGV.

The V call is TRBV19, the J call TRBJ1-2; the match to TRBD1 covers 8 bases. This CDR3 spans 15 amino acids. V shed 4 bases and J 4 bases; nucleotides not matched to a gene: 8. Germline assignment: CDR1 LNHDA and CDR2 SQIVND (reference sequence). The CDR3 DNA sequence: TGTGCCAGTAGTACTAACGGACAGGGCCCCTATGGCTACACCTTC. As protein: CASSTNGQGPYGYTF.

The V gene is TRBV13, the J gene TRBJ2-7; either TRBD1 or TRBD2 may supply D (5 bases each). This CDR3 comprises 12 residues. V lost 8 bases to trimming and J lost 0 bases, with 8 bases between them. Germline V gene data show CDR1 as PRHDT and CDR2 as FYEKMQ (reference sequence). CDR3 amino acids: CASGGSSYEQYF. In DNA form, the CDR3 reads TGTGCCAGCGGGGGAAGCTCCTACGAGCAGTACTTC. Full variable domain (missing parts from reference TRBV13 and TRBJ2-7): AAGVIQSPRHLIKEKRETATLKCYPIPRHDTVYWYQQGPGQDPQFLISFYEKMQSDKGSIPDRFSAQQFSDYHSELNMSSLELGDSALYFCASGGSSYEQYFGPGTRLTVT.

This clonotype was counted only a few times. The chain joins TRBV5-4 to TRBJ2-2; TRBD1 agrees at 8 bases. Germline CDR1 SGHNT, CDR2 YYREEE (reference sequence). CDR3 length: 16 residues. V gave up 4 bases and J gave up 2 bases; unmatched junction bases: 7. CDR3 region: CASSTRQGQNTGELFF. As DNA, the CDR3 is TGTGCCAGCAGCACCCGACAGGGGCAAAACACCGGGGAGCTGTTTTTT.

The gene calls are TRBV18 and TRBJ1-2; D is undetermined. Germline loops: CDR1 KGHSH, CDR2 LQKENI. CDR3 size: 15 residues. V lost 3 bases and J 3 bases, leaving 14 bases between the germline ends. CDR3 protein: CASSPADPWHYGYTF. In nucleotides, the CDR3 is TGTGCCAGCTCACCCGCGGACCCATGGCACTATGGCTACACCTTC.

This clonotype was observed a single time. The chain recombines TRBV19 with TRBJ1-1; D gene unclear. Germline V gene data show CDR1 as LNHDA and CDR2 as SQIVND (reference sequence). The CDR3 has 13 amino acids. V gave up 5 bases and J gave up 1 base, with 8 bases separating them. The CDR3 region has the DNA TGTGCCAGTAGTTCCGTATCGAACACTGAAGCTTTCTTT. Encoded protein: CASSSVSNTEAFF.

The V and J genes are TRBV4-1 and TRBJ2-3; 8 bases align to TRBD2. This CDR3 region has 17 residues. Germline CDR1 is MGHRA and CDR2 is YSYEKL. V was pared by 1 base and J by 2 bases, with 8 bases of the junction left unmatched. The CDR3 loop reads CASSQAWAGGPTDTQYF. CDR3 DNA: TGCGCCAGCAGCCAAGCATGGGCGGGGGGACCCACAGATACGCAGTATTTT.

This sequence joins TRBV27 and TRBJ2-7, with 10 bases lining up with TRBD2. V dropped 2 bases and J dropped 2; count of bases not matched to a gene: 3. The CDR3 totals 15 residues. Germline V gene lookup returns CDR1 MNHEY and CDR2 SMNVEV (reference sequence). The CDR3 coding sequence is TGTGCCAGCAGTTTAATAGCGGGAGGCACCTACGAGCAGTACTTC. It is translated as CASSLIAGGTYEQYF.